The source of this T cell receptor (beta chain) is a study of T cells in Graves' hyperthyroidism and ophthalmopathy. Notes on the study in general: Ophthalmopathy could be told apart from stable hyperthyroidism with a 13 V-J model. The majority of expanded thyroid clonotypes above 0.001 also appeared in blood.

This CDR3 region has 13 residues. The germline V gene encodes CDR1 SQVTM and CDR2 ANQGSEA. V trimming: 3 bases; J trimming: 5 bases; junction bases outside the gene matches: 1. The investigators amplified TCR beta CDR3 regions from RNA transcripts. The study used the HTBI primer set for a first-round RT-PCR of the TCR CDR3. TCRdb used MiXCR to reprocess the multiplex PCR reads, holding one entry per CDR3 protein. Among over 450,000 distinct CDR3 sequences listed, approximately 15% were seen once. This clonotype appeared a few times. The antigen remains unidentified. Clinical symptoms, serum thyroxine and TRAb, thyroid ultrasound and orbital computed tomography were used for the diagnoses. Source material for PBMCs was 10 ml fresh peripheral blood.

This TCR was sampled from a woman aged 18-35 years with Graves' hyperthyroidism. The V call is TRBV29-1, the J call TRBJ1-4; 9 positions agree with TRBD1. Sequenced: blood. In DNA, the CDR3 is TGCAGCGTTGAGGGGACAGGGAATGAAAAACTGTTTTTT. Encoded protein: CSVEGTGNEKLFF.